Listed below are T cell receptor beta chains from one sample, sequenced in a study of T cells generated in artificial thymic organoids. No antigen has been identified for these receptors. Via MiXCR, TCRdb re-called the 5' RACE reads, giving one row per CDR3 protein. The sample has about 8,000 distinct CDR3 sequences, more than 20% seen once. Sequencing was done on a sample of naive CD8+ T cells grown in artificial thymic organoids from cord blood stem and progenitor cells. The source is a human donor who gave cord blood stem cells for thymic organoid culture, a cardiac surgery patient who gave postnatal thymus, or a blood donor (not recorded which). CDR3s include the opening cysteine and the closing phenylalanine or tryptophan. D genes are given only for firm matches. Clone size is given for some rows only: seen once, a few or many times, or a class if the clone is expanded.

CDR3 length	V gene	clone size	J gene	D gene	CDR3 DNA	CDR3 protein
17	TRBV9	NA	TRBJ2-7	NA	TGTGCCAGCAGCGTAGAAGGAGGGCCTTTCGGGCACTACGAGCAGTACTTC	CASSVEGGPFGHYEQYF
15	TRBV19	NA	TRBJ1-5	NA	TGTGCCAGTAGAGTGACCAGGAGCCGGAATCAGCCCCAGCATTTT	CASRVTRSRNQPQHF
15	TRBV5-1	NA	TRBJ2-7	NA	TGCGCCAGCAGCTTGGAGAGGAAGCACCCCTACGAGCAGTACTTC	CASSLERKHPYEQYF
15	TRBV6-6	medium-sized	TRBJ2-3	TRBD1	TGTGCCAGCAGTTTTAGGGACAGTTTCACAGATACGCAGTATTTT	CASSFRDSFTDTQYF
12	TRBV4-1	once	TRBJ2-1	NA	TGCGCCAGCAGCCAAGATTTGACACCGCAGTTCTTC	CASSQDLTPQFF
17	TRBV27	few	TRBJ1-5	NA	TGTGCCAGCAGTTTATTCGGACGGGGAAGGGGCAATCAGCCCCAGCATTTT	CASSLFGRGRGNQPQHF
15	TRBV5-1	few	TRBJ1-2	TRBD1	TGCGCCAGCAGCTTGGGGACAGGGGTTAACTATGGCTACACCTTC	CASSLGTGVNYGYTF
14	TRBV5-1	few	TRBJ2-7	TRBD1	TGCGCCAGCAGCTGGGACAGGGCCCCCTACGAGCAGTACTTC	CASSWDRAPYEQYF
10	TRBV7-2	NA	TRBJ1-6	NA	TGTGCCACCGGGGGGGGGGCCCTCCACTTT	CATGGGALHF
14	TRBV10-3	once	TRBJ2-5	TRBD2	TGTGCCATCAGTGGGGTAGCGGGAGAAGAGACCCAGTACTTC	CAISGVAGEETQYF
15	TRBV4-3	NA	TRBJ2-5	NA	TGCGCCAGCAGCCAAGATCCGGGGTCCGAAGAGACCCAGTACTTC	CASSQDPGSEETQYF
14	TRBV27	medium-sized	TRBJ1-6	NA	TGTGCCAGCAGTTTCCAGGGGATGGGATCACCCCTCCACTTT	CASSFQGMGSPLHF
13	TRBV7-2	medium-sized	TRBJ2-1	NA	TGTGCCAGCAGCTTAGGGCCCTACAATGAGCAGTTCTTC	CASSLGPYNEQFF
12	TRBV20-1	NA	TRBJ1-2	NA	TGCAGTGCTAGCCCCACGGCTCATGGCTACACCTTC	CSASPTAHGYTF
16	TRBV9	medium-sized	TRBJ1-3	TRBD1	TGTGCCAGCAGCGTACCCCTGAGGGGGCTCGGAAACACCATATATTTT	CASSVPLRGLGNTIYF
15	TRBV5-5	once	TRBJ1-6	TRBD1	TGTGCCAGCAGCGGGCCGACAGGGGCTAATTCACCCCTCCACTTT	CASSGPTGANSPLHF
16	TRBV4-1	NA	TRBJ1-2	NA	TGCGCCAGCAGCCAAGACATAAGGCTGGGAAACTATGGCTACACCTTC	CASSQDIRLGNYGYTF
14	TRBV3-1	medium-sized	TRBJ1-1	NA	TGTGCCAGCAGCCCCCGGACCGTGAACACTGAAGCTTTCTTT	CASSPRTVNTEAFF
18	TRBV5-6	few	TRBJ2-6	TRBD1	TGTGCCAGCAGCTTGCGGTGGACAGGGATCTCTGGGGCCAACGTCATGACTTTC	CASSLRWTGISGANVMTF
14	TRBV4-1	NA	TRBJ2-2	TRBD1	TGCGCCAGCAGCCGGACAGGGAAGACCGGGGAGCTGTTTTTT	CASSRTGKTGELFF
13	TRBV20-1	NA	TRBJ2-5	NA	TGCAGTGCTAGAGATACTGGGCTGGAGACCCAGTACTTC	CSARDTGLETQYF
13	TRBV6-5	NA	TRBJ2-5	NA	TGTGCCAGCAGTTACAACTTCCAAGAGACCCAGTACTTC	CASSYNFQETQYF
13	TRBV10-3	NA	TRBJ1-2	NA	TGTGCCATCAGTCAGGGCTTGCGGCATGGCTACACCTTC	CAISQGLRHGYTF
13	TRBV28	medium-sized	TRBJ2-7	NA	TGTGCCAGCAAAGGCAGGCGGACCTACGAGCAGTACTTC	CASKGRRTYEQYF
15	TRBV4-1	NA	TRBJ1-4	TRBD1	TGCGCCAGCAGCCAAGGGGACAGGGGCAGAGAAAAACTGTTTTTT	CASSQGDRGREKLFF
16	TRBV11-2	NA	TRBJ2-3	NA	TGTGCCAGCAGCTTGGCTTACAGGGGAGGGACAGATACGCAGTATTTT	CASSLAYRGGTDTQYF
12	TRBV5-1	medium-sized	TRBJ2-3	NA	TGCGCCAGCAGCTTCGGGGCAGATACGCAGTATTTT	CASSFGADTQYF
12	TRBV12-3/TRBV12-4	few	TRBJ1-4	NA	TGTGCCAGCAGTTCCTGCCATGAAAAACTGTTTTTT	CASSSCHEKLFF
15	TRBV2	NA	TRBJ2-1	TRBD2	TGTGCCAGCAGTGGAAGGGGACTAGCTCCACATGAGCAGTTCTTC	CASSGRGLAPHEQFF
13	TRBV12-3/TRBV12-4	few	TRBJ2-3	NA	TGTGCCAGCAGCCCATGGAGCACAGGTACGCAGTATTTT	CASSPWSTGTQYF
14	TRBV20-1	NA	TRBJ1-5	TRBD1	TGCAGTGCTCGAGACAGGGGGCGGGGGCAGCCCCAGCATTTT	CSARDRGRGQPQHF
15	TRBV12-3/TRBV12-4	medium-sized	TRBJ1-4	NA	TGTGCCAGCAGTTTTGAAGGGGCCCGAGATGAAAAACTGTTTTTT	CASSFEGARDEKLFF
15	TRBV4-3	few	TRBJ1-6	TRBD1	TGCGCCAGCAGCCAAGCAGACAGGGACAATTCACCCCTCCACTTT	CASSQADRDNSPLHF
16	TRBV4-3	medium-sized	TRBJ2-7	TRBD1	TGCGCCAGCAGCCAAGATGCCCGGACAGGGGAAGACGAGCAGTACTTC	CASSQDARTGEDEQYF
16	TRBV18	medium-sized	TRBJ1-5	NA	TGTGCCAGCTCACCGCGGGAAGCGACGGGGAATCAGCCCCAGCATTTT	CASSPREATGNQPQHF
14	TRBV5-6	NA	TRBJ2-7	NA	TGTGCCAGCAGCACCCCGATGCAGGAACACGAGCAGTACTTC	CASSTPMQEHEQYF
15	TRBV7-9	medium-sized	TRBJ1-2	TRBD1	TGTGCCAGCAGCCATCCGACAGGGGAGGACTATGGCTACACCTTC	CASSHPTGEDYGYTF
14	TRBV14	few	TRBJ1-2	NA	TGTGCCAGCAGCCCCCTCAGGTTCTCCCATGGCTACACCTTC	CASSPLRFSHGYTF
14	TRBV6-5	medium-sized	TRBJ2-7	TRBD1	TGTGCCAGCAGCCGGACAGGGGGGCTCTACGAGCAGTACTTC	CASSRTGGLYEQYF
17	TRBV12-5	NA	TRBJ2-3	TRBD1	TGTGCTAGTGGTTTGGACCTGACAGGGACCAGCACAGATACGCAGTATTTT	CASGLDLTGTSTDTQYF
14	TRBV12-3/TRBV12-4	medium-sized	TRBJ1-6	NA	TGTGCCAGCAGTGAGAGTTCCCTGCGATCACCCCTCCACTTT	CASSESSLRSPLHF
17	TRBV5-1	medium-sized	TRBJ2-1	TRBD2	TGCGCCAGCAGCTTGACCCAGCGGGGATGCTCCTACAATGAGCAGTTCTTC	CASSLTQRGCSYNEQFF
15	TRBV27	NA	TRBJ1-2	NA	TGTGCCAGCAGTCCACGGGGGGCGCGAAACTATGGCTACACCTTC	CASSPRGARNYGYTF
14	TRBV4-3	NA	TRBJ2-1	NA	TGCGCCAGCAGCCAAGGGGGGTGCTACAATGAGCAGTTCTTC	CASSQGGCYNEQFF
16	TRBV12-3/TRBV12-4	NA	TRBJ1-1	NA	TGTGCCAGCACCCTAATCATCGGCAGGGAGAGCACTGAAGCTTTCTTT	CASTLIIGRESTEAFF
13	TRBV7-9	NA	TRBJ2-5	NA	TGTGCCAGCACACCTAGGAACCAAGAGACCCAGTACTTC	CASTPRNQETQYF
12	TRBV18	NA	TRBJ1-3	NA	TGTGCCAGCTCACCGGCAGGAAACACCATATATTTT	CASSPAGNTIYF
13	TRBV11-3	few	TRBJ1-1	TRBD1	TGTGCCAGCAGCTCCGACAGGGAGGAACGAGCTTTCTTT	CASSSDREERAFF
12	TRBV5-7	NA	TRBJ1-2	NA	TGTGCCAGCAGCTTGCAAGGGGATGGCTACACCTTC	CASSLQGDGYTF
13	TRBV6-1	few	TRBJ1-5	NA	TGTGCCAGCAGTGGGGAGTGGAATCAGCCCCAGCATTTT	CASSGEWNQPQHF
18	TRBV4-2	NA	TRBJ2-4	TRBD2	TGTGCCACCAGCCAAGCGGCTAGCGGGAGATGCGCCAAAAACATTCAGTACTTC	CATSQAASGRCAKNIQYF
12	TRBV7-2	few	TRBJ1-4	NA	TGTGCCAGCAGCCTAATTAATGAAAAACTGTTTTTT	CASSLINEKLFF
15	TRBV5-5	medium-sized	TRBJ1-2	NA	TGTGCCAGCAGCTTGGCGGGACACGTGAACTATGGCTACACCTTC	CASSLAGHVNYGYTF